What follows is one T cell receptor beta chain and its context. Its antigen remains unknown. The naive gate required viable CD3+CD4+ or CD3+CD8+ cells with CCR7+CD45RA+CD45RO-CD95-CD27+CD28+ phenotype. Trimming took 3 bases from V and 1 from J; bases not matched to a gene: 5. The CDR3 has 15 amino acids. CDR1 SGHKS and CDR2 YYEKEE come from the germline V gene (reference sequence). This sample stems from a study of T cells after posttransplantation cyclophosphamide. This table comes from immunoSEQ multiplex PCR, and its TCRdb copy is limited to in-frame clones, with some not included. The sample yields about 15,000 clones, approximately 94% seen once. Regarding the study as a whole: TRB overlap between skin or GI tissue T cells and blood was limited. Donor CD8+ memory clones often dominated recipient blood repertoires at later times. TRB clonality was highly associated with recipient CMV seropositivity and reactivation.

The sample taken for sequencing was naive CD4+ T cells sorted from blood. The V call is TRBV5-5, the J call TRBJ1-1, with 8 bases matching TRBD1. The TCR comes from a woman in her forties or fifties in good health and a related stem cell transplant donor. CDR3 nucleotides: TGTGCCAGCAGCTACAGGGGGGAGGGGAACACTGAAGCTTTCTTT. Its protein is CASSYRGEGNTEAFF. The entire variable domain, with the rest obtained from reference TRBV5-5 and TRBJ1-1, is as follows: DAGVTQSPTHLIKTRGQQVTLRCSPISGHKSVSWYQQVLGQGPQFIFQYYEKEERGRGNFPDRFSARQFPNYSSELNVNALLLGDSALYLCASSYRGEGNTEAFFGQGTRLTVV.